Each of the 28 T cell receptor beta chains below was sequenced from the same sample in a study of graft-versus-host responses after intestinal transplantation. Assay: immunoSEQ multiplex PCR; the TCRdb copy retains only in-frame clones and omits some. This sample has about 21,000 clones; about 91% occur once, and the top ten carry under 6.5%. This sample comprised PBMCs, obtained about 69 days after intestinal transplantation. These receptors were collected from a human patient who received an intestinal transplant, so some T cells may come from the graft donor.

V is TRBV10-3 and J is TRBJ2-7; 9 nucleotides agree with TRBD1. The CDR3 runs to 14 residues. Germline V CDR1 and CDR2: ENHRY, SYGVKD. J gave up 5 bases and V 6 bases, and 8 bases lay outside the gene matches. The CDR3 DNA follows: TGTGCCATCAGGGACGGACAGGGGACGGACGAGCAGTACTTC. It yields the protein CAIRDGQGTDEQYF.

The rearrangement joins TRBV13 to TRBJ1-1, with D tentatively TRBD1 (6 bases). Germline V lookup: CDR1 PRHDT, CDR2 FYEKMQ (reference sequence). The CDR3 contains 15 residues. The V gene lost 6 bases and the J gene lost 0 bases, with 14 bases spanning the gap. CDR3 amino acids: CASRSNGDMNTEAFF. The CDR3 bases are TGTGCCAGCAGAAGTAATGGGGACATGAACACTGAAGCTTTCTTT. The full variable domain, its missing parts supplied by reference TRBV13 and TRBJ1-1, is AAGVIQSPRHLIKEKRETATLKCYPIPRHDTVYWYQQGPGQDPQFLISFYEKMQSDKGSIPDRFSAQQFSDYHSELNMSSLELGDSALYFCASRSNGDMNTEAFFGQGTRLTVV.

V gene TRBV7-2 combines with J gene TRBJ1-4; TRBD1 agrees at 7 bases. Germline values: CDR1 SGHTA, CDR2 FQGNSA. This CDR3 spans 14 amino acids. The ends lost 4 bases at V and 6 bases at J; junction bases unmatched: 5. CDR3 protein: CASSSTGVYEKLFF. In nucleotides, the CDR3 is TGTGCCAGCAGCTCCACAGGGGTCTATGAAAAACTGTTTTTT.

This chain joins TRBV30 and TRBJ2-7; 9 bases map to TRBD1. The CDR3 is 14 residues long. Germline CDR1 GTSNPN, CDR2 SVGIG (reference sequence). Germline trimming cut 0 bases from V and 4 bases from J; bases unmatched to any gene: 4. The CDR3 DNA is TGTGCCTGGAGTGTACAACAGGGGGCTTACGAGCAGTACTTC. Translation: CAWSVQQGAYEQYF.

The V and J genes are TRBV6-6 and TRBJ2-2; tentatively, D is TRBD1 (5 bases). Germline CDR1 and CDR2: MNHNY and SVGAGI (reference sequence). This CDR3 contains 15 residues. V shed 0 bases and J shed 2 bases, with 7 bases lying between them. CDR3 coding DNA: TGTGCCAGCAGTTACTCCGACAGAAACACCGGGGAGCTGTTTTTT. Protein: CASSYSDRNTGELFF.

This chain uses TRBV11-3 with TRBJ1-2; D might be TRBD1 (5 bases). This CDR3 region has 13 residues. Germline V gives CDR1 SGHNT, CDR2 YENEEA. V was shortened by 1 base and J by 4 bases, with 7 bases between the two germline ends. The CDR3 loop is CASSLAGAYGYTF. CDR3 nucleotides: TGTGCCAGCAGCTTAGCCGGGGCCTATGGCTACACCTTC. Using reference TRBV11-3 and TRBJ1-2 for the parts outside the CDR3, the full variable domain is EAGVVQSPRYKIIEKKQPVAFWCNPISGHNTLYWYLQNLGQGPELLIRYENEEAVDDSQLPKDRFSAERLKGVDSTLKIQPAELGDSAVYLCASSLAGAYGYTFGSGTRLTVV.

The rearrangement joins TRBV19 to TRBJ2-7, with a possible D match to TRBD1 (5 bases). The germline V gene encodes CDR1 LNHDA and CDR2 SQIVND (reference sequence). There are 15 residues in the CDR3. With 5 bases removed from V and 3 bases from J, the gap between germline ends came to 17 bases. In DNA, the CDR3 is TGTGCCAGTAGTCAGGTGCAGGGCTCTAACTACGAGCAGTACTTC. It encodes CASSQVQGSNYEQYF.

The genes are TRBV25-1 and TRBJ1-2; TRBD1 matches at 8 bases. The CDR3 runs 17 residues. The trim removed 0 bases at V and 7 bases at J, leaving 13 bases unmatched. CDR1 and CDR2 (germline): MGHDK, SYGVNS. The CDR3 sequence: CASSEYLGQGLFGGYTF. CDR3 coding DNA: TGTGCCAGCAGTGAATACCTAGGACAGGGTCTATTTGGTGGCTACACCTTC.

The chain joins TRBV7-9 to TRBJ2-6, with 10 bases that match TRBD2. Germline loops: CDR1 SEHNR, CDR2 FQNEAQ (reference sequence). V dropped 2 bases and J dropped 1; count of bases not matched to a gene: 8. The CDR3 extends over 19 amino acids. The CDR3 here is CASSLLTSGAASGANVLTF. CDR3 coding DNA: TGTGCCAGCAGCTTACTTACTAGCGGGGCTGCGTCTGGGGCCAACGTCCTGACTTTC. The full variable domain, rest sourced from reference TRBV7-9 and TRBJ2-6, is DTGVSQNPRHKITKRGQNVTFRCDPISEHNRLYWYRQTLGQGPEFLTYFQNEAQLEKSRLLSDRFSAERPKGSFSTLEIQRTEQGDSAMYLCASSLLTSGAASGANVLTFGAGSRLTVL.

The V call is TRBV10-3, the J call TRBJ2-3; tentatively, D is TRBD1 (5 bases). The ends were cut back, 7 bases at V and 0 bases at J, with 11 bases in the middle. The CDR3 runs 14 residues. The germline gives CDR1 ENHRY, CDR2 SYGVKD. The CDR3 DNA reads as TGTGCCATCAAAGGGGCCTTTAGCACAGATACGCAGTATTTT. This translates into CAIKGAFSTDTQYF.

The chain carries TRBV21-1 and TRBJ2-1; the table's D call TRBD1 went unverified against the DNA. TRBV21-1 is deemed a pseudogene. The CDR3 is made up of 16 amino acids. CDR3 region: CASSKEVGLSYNEQFF. The DNA for the CDR3 is TGTGCCAGCAGCAAAGAGGTGGGCCTCTCCTACAATGAGCAGTTCTTC.

The V gene is TRBV7-8, the J gene TRBJ2-7; TRBD2 aligns across 9 bases. Germline V lookup: CDR1 SGHVS, CDR2 FQNEAQ. The CDR3 loop spans 15 amino acids. J was trimmed by 5 bases and V by 5 bases; bases with no gene match: 10. Here the CDR3 DNA reads TGTGCCAGCAGCCCGCTGGGACTAGCTCCCCACGAGCAGTACTTC. Its protein is CASSPLGLAPHEQYF.

The V and J genes are TRBV7-9 and TRBJ2-1, with TRBD1 matching 7 bases. CDR3 length: 13 residues. V was clipped by 7 bases and J by 8 bases; unmatched bases: 8. Germline lookup yields CDR1 SEHNR and CDR2 FQNEAQ (reference sequence). CDR3 loop: CASMQGVSYEQFF. As DNA, the CDR3 is TGTGCCAGCATGCAGGGGGTTTCTTATGAGCAGTTCTTC.

The V call is TRBV27, the J call TRBJ2-1, with D possibly TRBD1 on 6 matching bases. Trimming stripped 7 bases from V and 4 bases from J, with 17 bases between. Germline V gives CDR1 MNHEY, CDR2 SMNVEV (reference sequence). The CDR3 is 15 residues long. As DNA, the CDR3 is TGTGCCAGCACTACCATTAATGGACAGTACAATGAGCAGTTCTTC. Protein product: CASTTINGQYNEQFF.

The chain is built from TRBV7-6 and TRBJ1-1; D not certain. The V gene's germline CDR1 is SGHVS and CDR2 FNYEAQ. The length of the CDR3 is 14 residues. V dropped 4 bases and J dropped 6 bases, with 15 bases sitting between them. The CDR3 loop is CASSSRLGISEAFF. Here the CDR3 DNA reads TGTGCCAGCAGCTCTCGACTGGGCATCTCTGAAGCTTTCTTT.

This rearrangement joins TRBV6-5 to TRBJ1-1, with a weak D call TRBD1 (6 bases). V was trimmed by 4 bases and J by 11 bases, leaving 14 bases between them. CDR1 is MNHEY, CDR2 SVGAGI, per germline. The CDR3 runs to 12 residues. CDR3 DNA sequence: TGTGCCAGCAGTTTTAGGGGGGACCGGGCTTTCTTT. Translated, it gives CASSFRGDRAFF.

Regarding this clone: One junction end does not reproduce the germline sequence, and a read error may be involved. The chain couples TRBV25-1 to TRBJ2-7; D is unresolved. The length of the CDR3 is 11 residues. CDR1 and CDR2 from the germline V gene are MGHDK and SYGVNS. The CDR3 reads CARSNTYEQYF. The DNA for the CDR3 is TGTGCCCGCAGTAACACCTACGAGCAGTACTTC.

In DNA, the CDR3 is TGTGCCATCAGTGAAAGTTTAGTTCGAAACACTGGAAACACCATATATTTT. This sequence encodes CAISESLVRNTGNTIYF. V gene TRBV10-3 combines with J gene TRBJ1-3; D not resolved. CDR1 and CDR2 from the germline V gene are ENHRY and SYGVKD. This CDR3 is 17 amino acids long. V shed 3 bases and J shed 2 bases, with 17 bases lying between them.

The gene calls are TRBV9 and TRBJ2-7, with D maybe TRBD2 (7 bases). The germline V gene has CDR1 SGDLS and CDR2 YYNGEE. The germline V and J ends were trimmed by 0 bases and 7 bases, with 17 bases remaining between them. This CDR3 is 15 amino acids long. The CDR3: CASSVDGGGWGEQYF. CDR3 in DNA: TGTGCCAGCAGCGTAGATGGCGGGGGCTGGGGAGAGCAGTACTTC.

This chain uses TRBV11-3 with TRBJ2-7, with D maybe TRBD2 (5 bases). CDR1 and CDR2 from the germline V gene are SGHNT and YENEEA. V lost 6 bases, J lost 4 bases, and 19 bases lay in between. There are 15 residues in the CDR3. CDR3 residues: CASSSRVGVGYEQYF. CDR3 sequence (DNA): TGTGCCAGCAGTTCCCGTGTCGGGGTAGGGTACGAGCAGTACTTC.

This rearrangement joins TRBV30 to TRBJ2-7; the match to TRBD1 covers 7 bases. The V and J ends lost 0 bases and 1 base, in that order; junction bases with no gene match: 6. CDR1 and CDR2 (germline): GTSNPN, SVGIG (reference sequence). The CDR3 consists of 15 residues. The CDR3 reads CAWSVWAGGSYEQYF. The CDR3 DNA reads as TGTGCCTGGAGTGTATGGGCAGGGGGATCCTACGAGCAGTACTTC. Using reference TRBV30 and TRBJ2-7 for the parts outside the CDR3, the full variable domain is SQTIHQWPATLVQPVGSPLSLECTVEGTSNPNLYWYRQAAGRGLQLLFYSVGIGQISSEVPQNLSASRPQDRQFILSSKKLLLSDSGFYLCAWSVWAGGSYEQYFGPGTRLTVT.

Here the CDR3 reads CASSLGPSNQPQHF. The CDR3 bases are TGTGCCAGCAGCTTGGGACCAAGCAATCAGCCCCAGCATTTT. The rearrangement uses TRBV5-5 and TRBJ1-5; unclear D gene. Per germline, CDR1 SGHKS and CDR2 YYEKEE (reference sequence). V shed 0 bases and J shed 1 base, with 5 bases lying between them. This CDR3 comprises 14 residues.

V gene TRBV2 combines with J gene TRBJ1-3; D might be TRBD1 (5 bases). Germline CDR1 is SNHLY and CDR2 is FYNNEI. V lost 2 bases and J lost 0, with 5 bases in between. The CDR3 has 14 residues. The CDR3 sequence: CASSETGSGNTIYF. The CDR3 nucleotides read TGTGCCAGCAGTGAAACAGGCTCTGGAAACACCATATATTTT.

The chain uses TRBV27 and TRBJ1-6; the D is unclear. Germline V CDR1 and CDR2: MNHEY, SMNVEV (reference sequence). V dropped 3 bases and J dropped 7 bases, with 10 bases sitting between them. This CDR3 comprises 14 residues. This CDR3 is CASSLRGGNSPLHF. The CDR3, as DNA: TGTGCCAGCAGTTTGCGTGGTGGGAATTCACCCCTCCACTTT.

V usage is TRBV9 and J usage is TRBJ1-1; 7 bases are shared with TRBD1. The CDR3 is 12 amino acids. J was trimmed by 6 bases and V by 3 bases; bases with no gene match: 2. Germline values: CDR1 SGDLS, CDR2 YYNGEE. CDR3 sequence: CASSAQGAEAFF. CDR3 in DNA: TGTGCCAGCAGCGCTCAGGGGGCTGAAGCTTTCTTT.

V is TRBV5-1 and J is TRBJ2-7, with no clear D. This CDR3 spans 14 amino acids. Trimming pared 0 bases from V and 2 bases from J, leaving 9 bases between. Germline CDR1 SGHRS, CDR2 YFSETQ. The CDR3 is CASSLAYTTYEQYF. Here the CDR3 DNA reads TGCGCCAGCAGCTTGGCGTACACCACCTACGAGCAGTACTTC. The full variable domain, completed using reference TRBV5-1 and TRBJ2-7, is KAGVTQTPRYLIKTRGQQVTLSCSPISGHRSVSWYQQTPGQGLQFLFEYFSETQRNKGNFPGRFSGRQFSNSRSEMNVSTLELGDSALYLCASSLAYTTYEQYFGPGTRLTVT.

This chain uses TRBV7-8 with TRBJ1-1; D unresolved. Germline lookup yields CDR1 SGHVS and CDR2 FQNEAQ. The CDR3 sequence is 14 residues long. V was clipped by 2 bases and J by 1 base, with 8 bases between them. The CDR3 reads CASSLWTENTEAFF. The CDR3 nucleotides read TGTGCCAGCAGCTTATGGACGGAGAACACTGAAGCTTTCTTT.

The V and J genes are TRBV11-3 and TRBJ1-2; 8 nucleotides match TRBD1. The CDR3 length is 16 residues. Germline V CDR1 and CDR2: SGHNT, YENEEA. J gave up 7 bases and V 5 bases, and 15 bases lay outside the gene matches. The CDR3 nucleotides are TGTGCCAGCAGCCCGAGGGACAGGTTGGCGGTTGGTGGCTACACCTTC. It codes for CASSPRDRLAVGGYTF.